The 25 T cell receptor beta chains listed next were all sequenced from one sample in a study of cytomegalovirus exposure and HLA in healthy donors. The PCR employed 60 Vbeta primers together with 13 Jbeta primers. Clones were sequenced by immunoSEQ multiplex PCR, and TCRdb holds only the in-frame ones, with some missing. The data hold 97,000 or so clones, with about 62% observed a single time. Sequences were obtained from PBMCs. These receptors originate from a human donor in good health.

The chain recombines TRBV28 with TRBJ1-4; D is uncertain. The germline gives CDR1 MDHEN, CDR2 SYDVKM. The CDR3 runs to 15 residues. The germline V and J ends were trimmed by 4 bases and 0 bases, with 9 bases remaining between them. The CDR3 loop reads CASSSGSATNEKLFF. CDR3 nucleotide sequence: TGTGCCAGCAGTTCGGGGTCCGCAACTAATGAAAAACTGTTTTTT.

The CDR3 loop reads CASSPGRASIGETQYF. For the CDR3, the DNA is TGTGCCAGCAGCCCTGGGAGGGCTAGCATTGGGGAGACCCAGTACTTC. The chain links TRBV7-3 to TRBJ2-5; 7 nucleotides match TRBD2. This CDR3 comprises 16 residues. The germline V gene has CDR1 SGHTA and CDR2 FQGTGA. The trim removed 5 bases at V and 5 bases at J, leaving 14 bases unmatched.

This clone turned up a few times. The chain uses TRBV11-1 and TRBJ1-1; D call uncertain. CDR1 SGHAT and CDR2 FQDESV come from the germline V gene (reference sequence). The CDR3 covers 14 residues. The germline V and J ends were trimmed by 4 bases and 3 bases, with 12 bases remaining between them. CDR3 region: CASSSNYRDTEAFF. The CDR3 DNA reads TGTGCCAGCAGCTCGAACTACCGGGACACTGAAGCTTTCTTT.

The chain uses TRBV7-2 and TRBJ1-5, with 7 bases fitting TRBD1. CDR3 length: 13 residues. The J segment lost 6 bases and the V segment lost 6 bases, leaving 5 bases of the junction unmatched. Germline V lookup: CDR1 SGHTA, CDR2 FQGNSA. The CDR3 nucleotides are TGTGCCAGCAGTCAGAGACAGGGTCAGCCCCAGCATTTT. Amino acid sequence: CASSQRQGQPQHF.

This chain joins TRBV29-1 and TRBJ1-2; no definite D call. Trimming cost V 7 bases and J 8 bases, with 17 bases left between them. The CDR3 runs to 12 residues. Looked up from germline, CDR1 is SQVTM and CDR2 is ANQGSEA. CDR3: CSALEETSGYTF. In DNA, the CDR3 is TGCAGCGCCCTAGAGGAAACCTCCGGCTACACCTTC.

This sequence joins TRBV27 and TRBJ1-4; a weak D match, TRBD1 (5 bases). Per germline, CDR1 MNHEY and CDR2 SMNVEV (reference sequence). CDR3 length equals 16 residues. V was clipped by 5 bases and J by 0 bases, with 13 bases between them. The CDR3 spells CASSRIRGATNEKLFF. CDR3 bases: TGTGCCAGCAGTCGAATTAGGGGTGCAACTAATGAAAAACTGTTTTTT.

As regards this clone: Other nucleotide sequences from this sample produce the same CDR3. The chain is built from TRBV7-9 and TRBJ1-5; 7 bases agree with TRBD1. Losses at the gene ends were 5 bases for V and 2 bases for J; bases not matched to a gene: 0. CDR3 length: 13 amino acids. Germline V gives CDR1 SEHNR, CDR2 FQNEAQ (reference sequence). CDR3 protein: CASSGQGNQPQHF. CDR3 coding DNA: TGTGCCAGCAGCGGACAGGGCAATCAGCCCCAGCATTTT.

The chain carries TRBV18 and TRBJ1-1, with no clear D. This CDR3 is built from 15 residues. Germline loops: CDR1 KGHSH, CDR2 LQKENI. Trimming removed 6 bases at V and 5 bases at J, with 19 bases between. Here the CDR3 DNA reads TGTGCCAGCTCCGCCCGAAGATCCCCGGGGACTGAAGCTTTCTTT. Residues: CASSARRSPGTEAFF.

This clone was detected only once. This chain links TRBV20-1 with TRBJ2-5, with D possibly matching TRBD1 (5 bases). TRBJ2-7 matches the DNA end more closely, so the J call is doubtful. Germline V gives CDR1 DFQATT, CDR2 SNEGSKA (reference sequence). There are 11 residues in the CDR3. The chain's CDR3 is CSAYDSTEQYF. CDR3 DNA: TGCAGTGCTTATGACAGTACCGAGCAGTACTTC.

The sample holds one count of this clone. This rearrangement joins TRBV6-6 to TRBJ2-5, with 11 bases lining up with TRBD2. The DNA end is a closer match to TRBJ2-7, so the J assignment may be wrong. From germline, CDR1 is MNHNY and CDR2 SVGAGI (reference sequence). This CDR3 region has 15 residues. The CDR3 region has the DNA TGTGCCAGCAGACAGCCGGGACTAGCGGAGTACGAGCAGTACTTC. Translating it yields CASRQPGLAEYEQYF.

The V call is TRBV7-2, the J call TRBJ2-6; the D is unclear. There are 17 residues in the CDR3. V lost 5 bases to trimming and J lost 0 bases, with 14 bases between them. Germline lookup yields CDR1 SGHTA and CDR2 FQGNSA. CDR3 protein: CASSRHPLGSGANVLTF. As DNA, the CDR3 is TGTGCCAGCAGCCGACACCCCCTGGGCTCTGGGGCCAACGTCCTGACTTTC.

The V gene is TRBV27, the J gene TRBJ1-1, with D maybe TRBD1 (6 bases). This CDR3 spans 15 amino acids. CDR1 MNHEY and CDR2 SMNVEV come from the germline V gene (reference sequence). V was trimmed by 2 bases and J by 0 bases, leaving 10 bases between them. The CDR3 loop reads CASSLQDRLNTEAFF. The DNA of the CDR3 is TGTGCCAGCAGTTTACAAGACAGGCTGAACACTGAAGCTTTCTTT.

The CDR3 is CASSQWNSNYGYTF. Here the CDR3 DNA reads TGTGCCAGCAGCCAATGGAACAGCAACTATGGCTACACCTTC. The V gene is TRBV16, the J gene TRBJ1-2; D remains unclear. The germline CDR1 and CDR2 sequences are KGHSY and FQNENV. This CDR3 is built from 14 residues. The V and J ends lost 1 base and 2 bases respectively, with 8 bases between them.

The V gene is TRBV29-1, the J gene TRBJ1-1; 12 nucleotides align to TRBD1. This CDR3 has 13 residues. In germline, CDR1 is SQVTM, CDR2 ANQGSEA. Unmatched junction bases numbered 3, after V lost 4 bases and J lost 6 bases. The CDR3 reads CSVGDRGRPEAFF. The CDR3 DNA reads TGCAGCGTTGGGGACAGGGGGCGACCTGAAGCTTTCTTT.

The gene calls are TRBV6-6 and TRBJ2-5, with TRBD1 matching over 12 bases. The last part of the DNA fits TRBJ2-7 better; the J call may be wrong. In germline, CDR1 is MNHNY, CDR2 SVGAGI (reference sequence). CDR3 length: 15 residues. The CDR3 here is CASSWGQGAAYEQYF. CDR3 DNA sequence: TGTGCCAGCAGTTGGGGACAGGGGGCCGCCTACGAGCAGTACTTC.

The V and J genes are TRBV29-1 and TRBJ1-1, with TRBD1 matching over 7 bases. J was trimmed by 11 bases and V by 1 base; bases with no gene match: 10. The CDR3 runs 13 residues. Germline CDR1 and CDR2: SQVTM and ANQGSEA. The CDR3 protein is CSVEGDREGLAFF. CDR3 coding DNA: TGCAGCGTTGAAGGCGACAGGGAAGGTTTGGCTTTCTTT.

Comment on this clone: One end of the junction varies from germline; a read error may be responsible. The chain combines TRBV9 with TRBJ2-3; unclear D gene. The CDR3 spans 8 residues. CDR1 is SGDLS and CDR2 is YYNGEE in the germline V gene. CDR3 region: CASSASDF. DNA for the CDR3: TGTGCCAGCAGCGCCAGCGATTTT.

This sequence joins TRBV25-1 and TRBJ2-1, with 11 nucleotides matching TRBD1. The V gene end was trimmed by 4 bases and the J gene end by 4 bases; junction bases not matched to a gene: 6. This CDR3 has 16 amino acids. Germline V gene lookup returns CDR1 MGHDK and CDR2 SYGVNS. This CDR3 is CASSAAGTGGYNEQFF. CDR3 DNA sequence: TGTGCCAGCAGTGCCGCCGGGACAGGGGGATACAATGAGCAGTTCTTC.

This chain uses TRBV5-1 with TRBJ2-1; 9 bases match TRBD1. Germline CDR1 SGHRS, CDR2 YFSETQ. J lost 8 bases, V lost 5 bases, and 17 bases had no gene match. CDR3 length: 17 amino acids. The CDR3 spells CASRREGGTGLGDEQFF. The CDR3 coding sequence is TGCGCCAGCAGACGAGAGGGCGGGACAGGGCTAGGAGATGAGCAGTTCTTC.

The V call is TRBV7-9, the J call TRBJ2-7; 8 positions agree with TRBD2. The CDR3 contains 16 residues. V lost 3 bases, J lost 0 bases, and 7 bases stayed unmatched. Germline V CDR1 and CDR2: SEHNR, FQNEAQ (reference sequence). The CDR3 region has the DNA TGTGCCAGCAGCTTTATAGCGGGGCAGCACTCCTACGAGCAGTACTTC. This gives the protein CASSFIAGQHSYEQYF.

The chain employs TRBV25-1 and TRBJ2-5; 9 positions agree with TRBD2. The end of the DNA is better explained by TRBJ2-7, so the J call may be wrong. Germline V lookup: CDR1 MGHDK, CDR2 SYGVNS. The CDR3 sequence is 15 residues long. CDR3: CASSDRRAGGYEQYF. CDR3 sequence (DNA): TGTGCCAGCAGTGACCGGAGAGCGGGAGGCTACGAGCAGTACTTC.

J is TRBJ2-6 and V is TRBV2; D perhaps matches TRBD1 (6 bases). The CDR3 runs 16 residues. Germline CDR1 reads SNHLY; CDR2 reads FYNNEI. Trimming stripped 7 bases from V and 4 bases from J, with 17 bases between. As DNA, the CDR3 is TGTGCCAGCATCCCCTCCAGGGGAACAGGGGCCAACGTCCTGACTTTC. This sequence encodes CASIPSRGTGANVLTF.

V and J are TRBV5-6 and TRBJ2-7; D possibly corresponds to TRBD2 (5 bases). The germline V gene has CDR1 SGHDT and CDR2 YYEEEE. The CDR3 covers 16 residues. The ends were cut back, 2 bases at V and 1 base at J, with 16 bases in the middle. The CDR3 nucleotides read TGTGCCAGCAGCTTAAACGACGGGATTCGGTCCTACGAGCAGTACTTC. Residues: CASSLNDGIRSYEQYF.

This clone was counted between two and nine times. CDR3 coding DNA: TGCAGCGACCTGGGGGGTATTCGAGAGACCCAGTACTTC. It yields the protein CSDLGGIRETQYF. This chain links TRBV29-1 with TRBJ2-5; D perhaps matches TRBD2 (6 bases). V was trimmed by 7 bases and J by 4 bases, leaving 16 bases between them. Germline V gene lookup returns CDR1 SQVTM and CDR2 ANQGSEA. The CDR3 is 13 amino acids. Full variable domain (outside the CDR3, taken from reference TRBV29-1 and TRBJ2-5): SAVISQKPSRDICQRGTSLTIQCQVDSQVTMMFWYRQQPGQSLTLIATANQGSEATYESGFVIDKFPISRPNLTFSTLTVSNMSPEDSSIYLCSDLGGIRETQYFGPGTRLLVL.

The V call is TRBV4-1, the J call TRBJ2-1; TRBD1 is a possible D gene (5 bases). Trimming removed 1 base from V and 5 bases from J, with 12 bases in between. The CDR3 consists of 15 residues. Looked up from germline, CDR1 is MGHRA and CDR2 is YSYEKL. CDR3 protein: CASSQVGLPDNEQFF. CDR3 DNA: TGCGCCAGCAGCCAAGTGGGGCTACCTGACAATGAGCAGTTCTTC.